Presented here are 20 T cell receptor beta chains from one specimen sequenced in a study of Graves' ophthalmopathy and Graves' hyperthyroidism. Amplifying from RNA transcripts, the study obtained TCR beta CDR3 regions. Amplification began with first-round RT-PCR using HTBI primers, then second-round multiplex PCR was performed. TCRdb itself ran the multiplex PCR reads through MiXCR, one entry per CDR3 protein. The sample holds approximately 1.2 million distinct CDR3 sequences, roughly 35% seen once. Sequencing was carried out using peripheral blood or thyroid tissue (not recorded which). All receptors come from an adult man with Graves' hyperthyroidism.

This sequence joins TRBV7-9 and TRBJ1-2; D is ambiguous. Trimming removed 0 bases from V and 6 bases from J, with 11 bases in between. CDR3 length: 14 residues. Germline V gene lookup returns CDR1 SEHNR and CDR2 FQNEAQ (reference sequence). CDR3 nucleotide sequence: TGTGCCAGCAGCTTAGCGGGAGCAACGGATGGCTACACCTTC. Its protein is CASSLAGATDGYTF. Using reference TRBV7-9 and TRBJ1-2 for the parts outside the CDR3, the full variable domain is DTGVSQNPRHKITKRGQNVTFRCDPISEHNRLYWYRQTLGQGPEFLTYFQNEAQLEKSRLLSDRFSAERPKGSFSTLEIQRTEQGDSAMYLCASSLAGATDGYTFGSGTRLTVV.

Concerning this clonotype itself: At one end, the junction sequence differs from germline, possibly due to a read error. The chain employs TRBV10-3 and TRBJ1-2, with TRBD1 as a possible D gene (5 bases). The germline V gene has CDR1 ENHRY and CDR2 SYGVKD. This CDR3 comprises 13 residues. The CDR3 nucleotides are TGTGCCATCAGTGAGGACAGTAACTGTGGCTACACCTTC. This codes for CAISEDSNCGYTF.

This clonotype was detected only once. A much larger clone sits a single nucleotide away, making a read error possible. The rearrangement links TRBV19 to TRBJ1-5; D might be TRBD1 (5 bases). Germline CDR1 reads LNHDA; CDR2 reads SQIVND (reference sequence). The CDR3 spans 15 residues. The V end was cut by 7 bases, the J end by 6 bases, with 19 bases between. The CDR3 coding sequence is TGTGCCAGTACACCCGAGGTGTCGGGGGGTCAGCCCCAGCATTTT. This sequence encodes CASTPEVSGGQPQHF.

V is TRBV7-9 and J is TRBJ1-3; D perhaps matches TRBD1 (5 bases). The germline V and J ends were trimmed by 0 bases and 0 bases, with 18 bases remaining between them. The CDR3 spans 19 residues. Germline V gene lookup returns CDR1 SEHNR and CDR2 FQNEAQ (reference sequence). For the CDR3, the DNA is TGTGCCAGCAGCTTAGCGCGAAAGTACAGGAGATACTCTGGAAACACCATATATTTT. Translation gives CASSLARKYRRYSGNTIYF.

This clonotype was counted between two and nine times. The gene calls are TRBV9 and TRBJ2-7, with TRBD1 matching 7 bases. Germline V CDR1 and CDR2: SGDLS, YYNGEE. The CDR3 covers 17 residues. The junction had 16 bases not matched to a gene; V was cut back by 4 bases and J by 3 bases. Here the CDR3 reads CASSPGGRGQANYEQYF. The DNA for the CDR3 is TGTGCCAGCAGCCCCGGTGGTAGAGGACAGGCGAACTACGAGCAGTACTTC.

J is TRBJ2-7 and V is TRBV11-2; 8 nucleotides agree with TRBD2. This CDR3 spans 16 amino acids. After removal of 5 bases from V and 2 bases from J, the junction contained 11 bases not matched to a gene. Germline values: CDR1 SGHAT, CDR2 FQNNGV. This chain's CDR3 is CASSTTRTSLAYEQYF. CDR3 in DNA: TGTGCCAGCAGCACCACCCGGACTAGCTTGGCCTACGAGCAGTACTTC.

There are many counts of this clonotype. Its ends do not fully match the called genes, so a read error is possible. The chain uses TRBV19 and TRBJ1-6; TRBD1 is a possible D gene (5 bases). The germline V gene has CDR1 LNHDA and CDR2 SQIVND (reference sequence). The length of the CDR3 is 16 residues. This CDR3 reads CASTRMTAGPYSPLHF. CDR3 nucleotide sequence: TGTGCCAGTACCCGAATGACAGCAGGACCCTATTCGCCCCTCCACTTT. The variable domain in full, completed from reference TRBV19 and TRBJ1-6, reads DGGITQSPKYLFRKEGQNVTLSCEQNLNHDAMYWYRQDPGQGLRLIYYSQIVNDFQKGDIAEGYSVSREKKESFPLTVTSAQKNPTAFYLCASTRMTAGPYSPLHFGNGTRLTVT.

This clonotype has a handful of counts. The rearrangement links TRBV7-2 to TRBJ2-7; TRBD2 matches 14 bases. The last part of the DNA fits TRBJ2-1 better; the J call may be wrong. The CDR3 is 14 residues long. Germline-derived CDR1 and CDR2 are SGHTA and FQGNSA. CDR3 nucleotide sequence: TGTGCCAGCGGACTAGCGGGGGGCGGAAATGAGCAGTTCTTC. Protein: CASGLAGGGNEQFF.

Comments on this clonotype: A much more abundant neighbour one base away suggests this may be a read error. This chain links TRBV7-8 with TRBJ2-7; TRBD1 agrees at 8 bases. Per the germline V gene, CDR1 is SGHVS and CDR2 is FQNEAQ. The CDR3 consists of 14 residues. CDR3 nucleotides: TGTGCCAGCAGCCGTGATCAGGGGGCCAGCGAGCGGTACTTC. This codes for CASSRDQGASERYF.

The J gene is TRBJ1-4, the V gene TRBV12-3 or TRBV12-4; maybe TRBD1 (6 bases). V gave up 5 bases and J gave up 9 bases, with 19 bases separating them. The CDR3 is made up of 15 amino acids. Written as DNA, the CDR3 is TGTGCCAGCAGTCGGTCCGGGGGCTATGCTAAAAAACTGTTTTTT. Amino acids: CASSRSGGYAKKLFF.

Regarding this clonotype: This may come from a read error, since a much larger clone is one base off. This chain uses TRBV2 with TRBJ2-5; a weak D match, TRBD2 (5 bases). Looked up from germline, CDR1 is SNHLY and CDR2 is FYNNEI. The CDR3 has 12 amino acids. The CDR3 loop reads CTVSLSGKTQYF. The CDR3 nucleotides are TGTACCGTATCTCTTTCGGGGAAGACCCAGTACTTC.

The rearrangement links TRBV28 to TRBJ2-5; TRBD1 might be the D (6 bases). CDR1 and CDR2 (germline): MDHEN, SYDVKM. V was cut by 5 bases and J by 3 bases, with 16 bases left in between. The CDR3 runs 15 residues. The CDR3 region has the DNA TGTGCCAGCAGTACCCCTCGGACAGCAAAAGAGACCCAGTACTTC. As protein: CASSTPRTAKETQYF.

At least ten counts were recorded for this clonotype. The chain recombines TRBV7-2 with TRBJ1-3, with 8 bases fitting TRBD1. This CDR3 contains 14 residues. The V and J ends lost 5 bases and 7 bases, in that order; junction bases with no gene match: 7. Germline CDR1 and CDR2: SGHTA and FQGNSA. CDR3 amino acids: CASSPGQGWNTIYF. The CDR3 region has the DNA TGTGCCAGCAGCCCCGGACAGGGCTGGAACACCATATATTTT.

This clonotype was seen many times. V and J are TRBV7-8 and TRBJ1-1; TRBD1 aligns across 8 bases. Germline CDR1 is SGHVS and CDR2 is FQNEAQ. This CDR3 is built from 15 residues. V lost 5 bases to trimming and J lost 5 bases; unmatched junction nucleotides: 10. CDR3 coding DNA: TGTGCCAGCAGCGACGGACAGGGACCTAAGACTGAAGCTTTCTTT. It encodes CASSDGQGPKTEAFF.

This clonotype was counted ten times or more. J is TRBJ1-2 and V is TRBV24-1; 8 nucleotides align to TRBD1. CDR1 and CDR2 (germline): KGHDR, SFDVKD. Unmatched junction bases numbered 6, after V lost 3 bases and J lost 4 bases. The CDR3 is 15 residues long. Here the CDR3 DNA reads TGTGCCACCAGTGATGGACAGGGCGACCGCTATGGCTACACCTTC. Residues: CATSDGQGDRYGYTF.

The gene calls are TRBV24-1 and TRBJ1-2, with TRBD1 matching over 10 bases. The CDR3 totals 14 residues. CDR1 KGHDR and CDR2 SFDVKD come from the germline V gene. Trimming took 4 bases from V and 9 from J; bases not matched to a gene: 7. CDR3 in DNA: TGTGCCACCAGTGAACAGGGACAGGGGAGACGCTACACCTTC. Translated, it gives CATSEQGQGRRYTF.

Ten or more counts support this clonotype. The J gene is TRBJ1-5, the V gene TRBV2; no clear D gene. Per the germline V gene, CDR1 is SNHLY and CDR2 is FYNNEI. Between the trimmed V and J ends, which lost 8 bases and 5 bases, there was a span of 13 bases. The CDR3 is made up of 13 amino acids. CDR3 region: CASGSIVDQPQHF. The CDR3 bases are TGTGCCAGCGGGAGTATTGTCGATCAGCCCCAGCATTTT.

This clonotype was observed once. With a much larger clone just one base away, this may be a read error. The CDR3 does not end in the conserved phenylalanine or tryptophan, so this is likely a read error. The chain links TRBV10-3 to TRBJ1-1; D possibly corresponds to TRBD1 (5 bases). The CDR3 sequence is 13 residues long. Germline values: CDR1 ENHRY, CDR2 SYGVKD. The ends were cut back, 10 bases at V and 1 base at J, with 13 bases in the middle. The CDR3 DNA is TGTGCCAGCAAGGGGTTTCGGAACACTGAAGCTTTCTCT. This translates into CASKGFRNTEAFS.

There are many counts of this clonotype. The V call is TRBV15, the J call TRBJ1-2, with 7 nucleotides matching TRBD1. There are 13 residues in the CDR3. J was trimmed by 4 bases and V by 4 bases; bases with no gene match: 3. Germline V gene sequence: CDR1 LNHNV, CDR2 YYDKDF (reference sequence). The chain's CDR3 is CATSNRGGYGYTF. The CDR3 nucleotides read TGTGCCACCAGCAACAGGGGTGGCTATGGCTACACCTTC. Combining the CDR3 with reference TRBV15 and TRBJ1-2 gives the whole variable domain DAMVIQNPRYQVTQFGKPVTLSCSQTLNHNVMYWYQQKSSQAPKLLFHYYDKDFNNEADTPDNFQSRRPNTSFCFLDIRSPGLGDTAMYLCATSNRGGYGYTFGSGTRLTVV.

This clonotype was observed at least ten times. The V and J genes are TRBV20-1 and TRBJ1-5, with TRBD1 as a possible D gene (5 bases). The V gene's germline CDR1 is DFQATT and CDR2 SNEGSKA (reference sequence). The CDR3 length is 17 residues. With 5 bases removed from V and 0 bases from J, the gap between germline ends came to 20 bases. The CDR3: CSAQDGGNPYSNQPQHF. CDR3 DNA sequence: TGCAGTGCTCAAGACGGGGGTAACCCCTATAGCAATCAGCCCCAGCATTTT.